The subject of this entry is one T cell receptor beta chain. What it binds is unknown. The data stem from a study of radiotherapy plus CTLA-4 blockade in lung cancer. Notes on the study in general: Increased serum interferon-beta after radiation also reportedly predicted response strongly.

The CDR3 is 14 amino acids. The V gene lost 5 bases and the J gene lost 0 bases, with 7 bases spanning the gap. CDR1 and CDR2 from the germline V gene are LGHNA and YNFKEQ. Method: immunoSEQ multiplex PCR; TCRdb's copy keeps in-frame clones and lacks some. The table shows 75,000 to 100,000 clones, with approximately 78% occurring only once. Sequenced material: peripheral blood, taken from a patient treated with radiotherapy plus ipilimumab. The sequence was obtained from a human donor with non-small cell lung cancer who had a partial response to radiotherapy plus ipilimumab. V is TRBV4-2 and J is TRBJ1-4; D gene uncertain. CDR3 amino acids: CASSRGATNEKLFF. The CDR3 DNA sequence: TGTGCCAGCAGCAGAGGAGCAACTAATGAAAAACTGTTTTTT.